This TCR beta chain appears in the sequencing data of a study of T-cell memory formation after mild COVID-19. Study overall: Clusters of TCRs were largely donor specific. Study-level points and caveats: Contracting clones, day 15 to 85, had balanced CD4/CD8, and later expanders favored CD4+. Pre-infection memory showed some responding clones, and this suggested that cross-reactive memory joined. Those CD4+ clones that contracted were mainly in CM and EM (CD8+ ones in EMRA).

This clonotype was detected a few times. What it recognizes is unknown. The CDR3 is made up of 13 amino acids. Trimming took 1 base from V and 3 from J, leaving 7 bases between them. TCRdb re-analysed the 5' RACE reads in MiXCR, keeping a single row per CDR3 protein. This table has about 140,000 distinct CDR3 sequences, roughly 15% appearing once. The specimen sequenced was PBMCs or a T cell subset sorted from them (not recorded which). This clonotype was sampled from an adult woman who had mild COVID-19 (a few samples of this study predate the infection). Cell type and time point are not known. The chain recombines TRBV12-3 or TRBV12-4 with TRBJ2-7; D is unclear. This chain's CDR3 is CASSLGEFYEQYF. The DNA for the CDR3 is TGTGCCAGCAGTTTAGGCGAATTCTACGAGCAGTACTTC.